Sequencing of this T cell receptor (beta chain) was carried out in a study of blood T cell repertoires in COVID-19. Per the study methods: Reference gene primer amplification yielded estimated nucleated cell counts. Only in-frame clones appear in the TCRdb table, and some are missing; sequencing was by immunoSEQ multiplex PCR. That table furnishes V, J and clone size, whereas the DNA furnished D and trimming. This table has under 250,000 clones, approximately 85% appearing once. Germline lookup yields CDR1 SNHLY and CDR2 FYNNEI. V lost 2 bases to trimming and J lost 2 bases; unmatched junction nucleotides: 20. This CDR3 contains 21 residues.

The chain combines TRBV2 with TRBJ2-7; 11 bases align to TRBD2. The TCR comes from a woman in her forties or fifties with active or convalescent COVID-19. Source material: peripheral blood. The CDR3 DNA sequence: TGTGCCAGCAGTGAAATGGGACTAGCGGAAGCCTCGGGGTTTTTTACCTACGAGCAGTACTTC. Translating it yields CASSEMGLAEASGFFTYEQYF.